The 15 T cell receptor beta chains presented below share a single source sample, sequenced in a study of blood T cell repertoires in COVID-19 (dated by TCRdb to 2018 to 2021). The library was prepared using the immunoSEQ multiplex PCR assay. TCRdb provides this immuneACCESS table in a form limited to in-frame rearrangements. Some clones are lacking; in checked studies, under half of them reflect an unresolved V gene, and why the rest are absent is not known. The table for this sample lists roughly 250,000 clones; 70% to 90% of them were counted only once. The top ten constitute 0.8% of the sample. Sequencing was carried out using peripheral blood. The receptors stem from a young woman with acute or convalescent COVID-19.

The chain uses TRBV19 and TRBJ2-1; 9 nucleotides agree with TRBD2. Germline V CDR1 and CDR2: LNHDA, SQIVND (reference sequence). The CDR3 length is 14 residues. The J segment lost 13 bases and the V segment lost 3 bases, leaving 10 bases of the junction unmatched. CDR3 in amino acids: CASSIRWTSEDQFF. In nucleotides, the CDR3 is TGTGCCAGTAGTATCCGTTGGACTAGCGAGGATCAGTTCTTC.

The rearrangement uses TRBV5-8 and TRBJ1-6, with 8 bases identical to TRBD1. Germline CDR1 is SGHTS and CDR2 is YDEGEE. V shed 2 bases, J shed 9 bases, and the junction held 13 bases outside the gene matches. The CDR3 extends over 17 amino acids. In DNA, the CDR3 is TGTGCCAGCAGCTTCAGCGGACAGGGACATATTAGTTCACCCCTCCACTTT. Encoded protein: CASSFSGQGHISSPLHF.

The chain joins TRBV19 to TRBJ2-5; 14 nucleotides agree with TRBD2. CDR1 is LNHDA and CDR2 is SQIVND in the germline V gene (reference sequence). The J segment lost 5 bases and the V segment lost 6 bases, leaving 8 bases of the junction unmatched. This CDR3 has 16 amino acids. The CDR3 DNA reads TGTGCCAGTAGCGGACTAGCGGGAGGTTATTCGGAGACCCAGTACTTC. It is translated as CASSGLAGGYSETQYF.

The rearrangement joins TRBV5-4 to TRBJ2-1, with TRBD2 matching over 7 bases. V was clipped by 3 bases and J by 0 bases; unmatched bases: 9. Per germline, CDR1 SGHNT and CDR2 YYREEE (reference sequence). The CDR3 contains 17 residues. The CDR3 loop is CASSSGGGASSYNEQFF. The CDR3 region has the DNA TGTGCCAGCAGCTCGGGCGGGGGTGCTAGCTCCTACAATGAGCAGTTCTTC.

This sequence joins TRBV19 and TRBJ2-1; 9 bases match TRBD1. Germline CDR1 LNHDA, CDR2 SQIVND (reference sequence). Unmatched junction bases numbered 6, after V lost 2 bases and J lost 4 bases. The CDR3 sequence is 16 residues long. As DNA, the CDR3 is TGTGCCAGTAGTATACTGGGGACAGGGCTGTACAATGAGCAGTTCTTC. Amino acids: CASSILGTGLYNEQFF.

V gene TRBV6-1 combines with J gene TRBJ1-1, with unresolved D. V lost 3 bases and J lost 4, with 12 bases in between. This CDR3 spans 14 amino acids. The germline V gene has CDR1 MNHNS and CDR2 SASEGT. For the CDR3, the DNA is TGTGCCAGCAGTGACGCACTTAGAGGCACTGAAGCTTTCTTT. This sequence encodes CASSDALRGTEAFF.

V and J are TRBV7-2 and TRBJ2-1; D unresolved. Trimming removed 1 base from V and 4 bases from J, with 8 bases in between. CDR1 and CDR2 from the germline V gene are SGHTA and FQGNSA. This CDR3 contains 14 residues. CDR3: CASSLVGGYNEQFF. The CDR3 DNA is TGTGCCAGCAGCTTAGTCGGCGGTTACAATGAGCAGTTCTTC.

A single count supports this clone. The CDR3 DNA follows: TGTGCCAGCAGCCCGACAGGGCTAACAAACACTGAAGCTTTCTTT. Translation: CASSPTGLTNTEAFF. The V and J genes are TRBV7-6 and TRBJ1-1; 7 bases are a match to TRBD1. The CDR3 covers 15 residues. After removal of 5 bases from V and 2 bases from J, the junction contained 8 bases not matched to a gene. Germline V gene data show CDR1 as SGHVS and CDR2 as FNYEAQ.

The CDR3 region is CASSPWTSGLQETQYF. The CDR3, as DNA: TGTGCCAGCAGTCCCTGGACTAGCGGGTTACAAGAGACCCAGTACTTC. This sequence joins TRBV27 and TRBJ2-5; 11 positions match TRBD2. The CDR3 sequence is 16 residues long. Germline trimming cut 5 bases from V and 2 bases from J; bases unmatched to any gene: 7. Germline lookup yields CDR1 MNHEY and CDR2 SMNVEV (reference sequence).

The chain carries TRBV14 and TRBJ2-7, with 8 positions matching TRBD2. Trimming removed 2 bases from V and 2 bases from J; junction bases left unmatched: 8. The germline V gene has CDR1 SGHDN and CDR2 FVKESK. This CDR3 spans 16 amino acids. CDR3 DNA: TGTGCCAGCAGCCAAAACCCACTAGCGGTTCCCTACGAGCAGTACTTC. Protein: CASSQNPLAVPYEQYF.

CDR3 sequence: CATSDTLVDEQFF. CDR3 in DNA: TGTGCCACCAGTGATACACTAGTTGATGAGCAGTTCTTC. J is TRBJ2-1 and V is TRBV24-1, with D perhaps TRBD2 (5 bases). In germline, CDR1 is KGHDR, CDR2 SFDVKD. The CDR3 has 13 residues. V lost 3 bases and J lost 8, with 10 bases in between.

This clone was seen a few times. The V and J genes are TRBV9 and TRBJ2-1; D might be TRBD2 (5 bases). Germline V lookup: CDR1 SGDLS, CDR2 YYNGEE. The CDR3 covers 16 residues. The ends were cut back, 2 bases at V and 5 bases at J, with 17 bases in the middle. The CDR3 nucleotides are TGTGCCAGCAGCGTCTTTCCAGCGGTCCGCAACAATGAGCAGTTCTTC. It encodes CASSVFPAVRNNEQFF.

This chain links TRBV2 with TRBJ2-3; D remains ambiguous. The CDR3 totals 13 residues. Germline V gene lookup returns CDR1 SNHLY and CDR2 FYNNEI. The V gene lost 5 bases and the J gene lost 2 bases, with 8 bases spanning the gap. The CDR3 sequence: CASSPLITDTQYF. The CDR3 coding sequence is TGTGCCAGCAGTCCCCTTATCACAGATACGCAGTATTTT.

The genes are TRBV4-2 and TRBJ2-5; 10 nucleotides line up with TRBD1. The CDR3 has 16 residues. The trim removed 1 base at V and 3 bases at J, leaving 5 bases unmatched. Germline lookup yields CDR1 LGHNA and CDR2 YNFKEQ. The CDR3 loop is CASSQGTGTGEETQYF. The CDR3 region has the DNA TGTGCCAGCAGCCAAGGGACCGGGACAGGGGAAGAGACCCAGTACTTC.

This chain connects TRBV30 to TRBJ2-4; perhaps TRBD1 as D (6 bases). The length of the CDR3 is 16 residues. The germline V gene encodes CDR1 GTSNPN and CDR2 SVGIG (reference sequence). The V and J ends lost 1 base and 6 bases respectively, with 19 bases between them. Written as DNA, the CDR3 is TGTGCCTGGAGTGGTTACCGGACCCTAGGGGGAAACATTCAGTACTTC. Translation: CAWSGYRTLGGNIQYF. Full variable domain (outside the CDR3, taken from reference TRBV30 and TRBJ2-4): SQTIHQWPATLVQPVGSPLSLECTVEGTSNPNLYWYRQAAGRGLQLLFYSVGIGQISSEVPQNLSASRPQDRQFILSSKKLLLSDSGFYLCAWSGYRTLGGNIQYFGAGTRLSVL.